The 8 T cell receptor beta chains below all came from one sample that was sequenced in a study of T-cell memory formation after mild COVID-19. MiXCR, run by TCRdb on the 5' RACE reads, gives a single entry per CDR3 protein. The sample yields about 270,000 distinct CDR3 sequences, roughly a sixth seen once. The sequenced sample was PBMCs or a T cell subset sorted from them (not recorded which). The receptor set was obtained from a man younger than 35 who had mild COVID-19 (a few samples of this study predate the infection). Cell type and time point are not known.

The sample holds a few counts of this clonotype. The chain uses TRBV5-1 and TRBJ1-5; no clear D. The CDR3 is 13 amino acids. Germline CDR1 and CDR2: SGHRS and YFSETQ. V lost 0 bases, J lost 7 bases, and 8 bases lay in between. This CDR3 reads CASSLGAYQPQHF. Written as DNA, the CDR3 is TGCGCCAGCAGCTTGGGTGCGTACCAGCCCCAGCATTTT.

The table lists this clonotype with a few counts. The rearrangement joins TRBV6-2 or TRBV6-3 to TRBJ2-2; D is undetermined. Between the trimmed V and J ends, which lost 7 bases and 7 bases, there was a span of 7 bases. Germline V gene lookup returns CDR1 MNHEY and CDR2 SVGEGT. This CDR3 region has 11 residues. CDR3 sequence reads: CASTFGGELFF. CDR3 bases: TGTGCCAGCACCTTCGGCGGGGAGCTGTTTTTT.

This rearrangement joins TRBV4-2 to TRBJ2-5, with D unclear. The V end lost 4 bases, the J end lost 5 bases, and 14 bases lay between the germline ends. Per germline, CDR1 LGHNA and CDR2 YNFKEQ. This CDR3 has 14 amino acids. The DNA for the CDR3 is TGTGCCAGCAGCCCAAACAAGGGTTGGGAGACCCAGTACTTC. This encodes CASSPNKGWETQYF.

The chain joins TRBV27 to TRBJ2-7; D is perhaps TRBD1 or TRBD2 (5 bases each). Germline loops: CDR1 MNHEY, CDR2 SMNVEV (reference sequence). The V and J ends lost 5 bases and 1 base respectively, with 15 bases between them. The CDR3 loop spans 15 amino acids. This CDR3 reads CASSPHPGTSYEQYV. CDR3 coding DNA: TGTGCCAGCAGTCCCCATCCAGGGACGTCCTACGAGCAGTACGTC.

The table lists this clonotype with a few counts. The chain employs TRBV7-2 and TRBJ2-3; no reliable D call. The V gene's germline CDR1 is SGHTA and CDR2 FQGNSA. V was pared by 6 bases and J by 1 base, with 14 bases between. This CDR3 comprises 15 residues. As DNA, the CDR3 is TGTGCCAGCAGGACCAGGCCCCTCGGCACAGATACGCAGTATTTT. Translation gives CASRTRPLGTDTQYF.

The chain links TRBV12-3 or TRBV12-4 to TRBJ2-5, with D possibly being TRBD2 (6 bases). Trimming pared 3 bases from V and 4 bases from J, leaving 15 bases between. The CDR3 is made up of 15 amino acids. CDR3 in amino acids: CASSFGRGLGETQYF. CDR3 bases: TGTGCCAGCAGTTTTGGTCGGGGGTTAGGAGAGACCCAGTACTTC.

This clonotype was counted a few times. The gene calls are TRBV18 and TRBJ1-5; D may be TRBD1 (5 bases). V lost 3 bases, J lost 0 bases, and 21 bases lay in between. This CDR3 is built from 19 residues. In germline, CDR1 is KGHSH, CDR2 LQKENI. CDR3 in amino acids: CASSPAGGVGVYSNQPQHF. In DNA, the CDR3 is TGTGCCAGCTCACCGGCCGGAGGGGTAGGGGTCTATAGCAATCAGCCCCAGCATTTT. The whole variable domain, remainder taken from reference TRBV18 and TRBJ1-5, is NAGVMQNPRHLVRRRGQEARLRCSPMKGHSHVYWYRQLPEEGLKFMVYLQKENIIDESGMPKERFSAEFPKEGPSILRIQQVVRGDSAAYFCASSPAGGVGVYSNQPQHFGDGTRLSIL.

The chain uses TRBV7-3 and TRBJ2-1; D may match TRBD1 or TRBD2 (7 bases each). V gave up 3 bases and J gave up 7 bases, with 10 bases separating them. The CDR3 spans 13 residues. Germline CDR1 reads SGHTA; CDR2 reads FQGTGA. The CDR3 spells CASSFQGGNEQFF. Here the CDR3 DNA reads TGTGCCAGCAGCTTTCAGGGGGGGAATGAGCAGTTCTTC.